This T cell receptor beta chain was profiled in a study of PD-1 blockade in classical Hodgkin lymphoma. On the study more broadly: Intravenous nivolumab at 3 mg/kg was given to patients every 2 weeks. Study-wide results and caveats: Patients who responded completely had about the same baseline diversity as newly diagnosed patients. What drove the repertoire differences, possibly disease activity or prior therapy, has not been defined.

The repertoire was sequenced with immunoSEQ multiplex PCR; TCRdb's copy has only in-frame clones and lacks some. The sample records tens of thousands of clones, around four fifths being singletons. Between the trimmed V and J ends, which lost 0 bases and 4 bases, there was a span of 13 bases. The germline CDR1 and CDR2 sequences are SGDLS and YYNGEE. CDR3 size: 15 residues. Note on this clone: What it recognizes is unknown.

The time point was: cycle 4 day 1 (C4D1), after 6 weeks of nivolumab. Each patient experienced a relapse that followed autologous stem cell transplantation, and brentuximab vedotin exposure varied. This receptor was identified in a human donor with classical Hodgkin lymphoma. The sample here was peripheral blood mononuclear cells (PBMCs), taken before the fourth cycle of nivolumab. The chain carries TRBV9 and TRBJ1-2; the D gene is possibly TRBD1 (6 bases). The CDR3 region is CASSVDVEGGYGYTF. The CDR3 DNA reads TGTGCCAGCAGCGTAGACGTGGAGGGGGGCTATGGCTACACCTTC.